This is a list of T cell receptor beta chains from one sample in a study of OX40 agonist ivuxolimab in advanced cancers. TCRdb's table, derived via immunoSEQ multiplex PCR, lists solely in-frame clones and lacks some. This repertoire shows more than 12,000 clones, more than 75% found once; its top ten account for roughly a fifth. Sequencing used CD4+ or CD8+ T cells sorted from blood, obtained in a trial of the OX40 agonist ivuxolimab. The source of these receptors is an adult with an advanced solid tumor such as melanoma, head and neck, liver or kidney cancer. Each CDR3 is given without its conserved first and last residue.

TRBJ2-1 | TRBV27 | ASRTIQGFREQF
TRBJ1-5 | TRBV6-5 | ASSAGTTDQPQH
TRBJ2-1 | TRBV9 | ASSPGTADFSYNEQF
TRBJ1-1 | TRBV7-2 | ASSLRGLNTEAF
TRBJ2-7 | TRBV28 | ASSFGVNLVYEQY
TRBJ2-6 | TRBV9 | ASSVGGQSPSGANVLT
TRBJ2-2 | TRBV7-2 | ASSLEVRRELMAGELF
TRBJ2-6 | TRBV11-3 | ASSKPGTGANVLT
TRBJ1-4 | TRBV6-5 | ASSEDGPQLF
TRBJ2-3 | TRBV27 | PWTHTQY
TRBJ2-1 | TRBV4-3 | ASSQGQGGWEQF
TRBJ1-1 | TRBV6-5 | ASSYLSGTEAF
TRBJ2-7 | TRBV7-2 | ASSPEFSRHYEQY
TRBJ2-1 | TRBV4-3 | ASSQDRGHSYNEQF
TRBJ2-5 | TRBV7-9 | ASSFRFGRQETQY
TRBJ2-2 | TRBV5-1 | ASSLRGQGAVPGELF
TRBJ2-2 | TRBV19 | ASSLGQNTGELF
TRBJ2-2 | TRBV28 | ASSLAGGLAGELF
TRBJ2-3 | TRBV19 | ASSLWASGRTDTQY
TRBJ2-4 | TRBV5-6 | ASIQLRSGENIQY
TRBJ2-6 | TRBV5-1 | ASSPLLAGSGANVLT
TRBJ2-3 | TRBV27 | ASSLLTGAADTQY
TRBJ1-1 | TRBV7-8 | ASSTGQGFRTEAF
TRBJ2-3 | TRBV5-6 | ASSPSVTDTQY
TRBJ2-5 | TRBV5-1 | ASSLVGGLAGPVQETQY
TRBJ2-7 | TRBV28 | ASSLPVTSGPYEQY
TRBJ2-4 | TRBV28 | ASKASAVVNIQY
TRBJ1-2 | TRBV29-1 | SVLSGGWAYGYT
TRBJ2-3 | TRBV5-1 | ASSLAGSVDTQY
TRBJ1-5 | TRBV2 | ASSERGAGNQPQH
TRBJ1-5 | TRBV28 | ATGQGYSGNQPQH
TRBJ2-3 | TRBV9 | ASSVAWGMDTQY
TRBJ2-3 | TRBV2 | ASSEGAFRDTQY
TRBJ2-7 | TRBV7-9 | ASSLGRAAEQY
TRBJ2-2 | TRBV7-6 | ASSLGAGELF
TRBJ1-2 | TRBV4-1 | ASSPVEGTTYGYT
TRBJ2-7 | TRBV6-5 | ASSFDGTSYEQY
TRBJ2-1 | TRBV6-1 | ASSGYSGPPYEQF
TRBJ1-1 | TRBV5-6 | ASVLGQANTEAF
TRBJ2-5 | TRBV21-1 | ASSNPIQGLVETQY
TRBJ2-1 | TRBV18 | ASSSGGAELFNEQF
TRBJ1-2 | TRBV28 | ASSFRGYNYGYT
TRBJ1-2 | TRBV9 | ASSAQGGYGYT
TRBJ2-1 | TRBV9 | ASSPPRGVNNEQF
TRBJ1-4 | TRBV28 | ASSLWGNEKLF
TRBJ2-7 | TRBV9 | ASSPGDRVGEQY
TRBJ2-2 | TRBV7-3 | ASSTRGGELF
TRBJ2-3 | TRBV4-3 | ASSQEGVRDTQY
TRBJ2-7 | TRBV13 | ASSNPTSGSPYEQY